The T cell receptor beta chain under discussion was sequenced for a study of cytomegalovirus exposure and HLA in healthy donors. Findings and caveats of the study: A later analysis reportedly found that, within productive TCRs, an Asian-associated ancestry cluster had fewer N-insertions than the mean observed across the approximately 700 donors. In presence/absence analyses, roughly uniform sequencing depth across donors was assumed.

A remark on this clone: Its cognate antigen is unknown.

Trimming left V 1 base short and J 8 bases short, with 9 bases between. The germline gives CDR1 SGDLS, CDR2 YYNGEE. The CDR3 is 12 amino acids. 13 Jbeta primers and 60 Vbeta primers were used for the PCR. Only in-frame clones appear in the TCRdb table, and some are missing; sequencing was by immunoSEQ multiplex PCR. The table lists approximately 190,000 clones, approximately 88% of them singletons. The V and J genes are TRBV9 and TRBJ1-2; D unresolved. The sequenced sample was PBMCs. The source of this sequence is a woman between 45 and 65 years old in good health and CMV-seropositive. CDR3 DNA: TGTGCCAGCAGCGTAATGAACAGCGGCTACACCTTC. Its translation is CASSVMNSGYTF.